This T cell receptor (beta chain) was recorded in a study of blood T cell repertoires in COVID-19. Overall study context: Sites in the United States, Italy and Spain provided acute and convalescent COVID-19 samples. From T cells, B-cell-depleted T cells, or PBMCs came the material, which was cDNA or gDNA.

V gave up 1 base and J gave up 2 bases; unmatched junction bases: 1. The CDR3 is 15 residues long. Per germline, CDR1 LGHNA and CDR2 YNFKEQ. Per the original methods: Reference gene primers were amplified, and this amplification served to estimate nucleated cell counts. Assay used: immunoSEQ multiplex PCR; TCRdb lists only in-frame clones, some missing. That table gives V, J and clone size, and the DNA gave D and trimming. The sample lists tens of thousands of clones, 85% occurring once. The specimen was peripheral blood. This TCR came from a human donor in a cohort sampled during active COVID-19. V gene TRBV4-2 combines with J gene TRBJ1-3, with TRBD1 matching 8 bases. The CDR3 spells CASSQGTGTGNTIYF. In nucleotides, the CDR3 is TGTGCCAGCAGCCAAGGGACAGGGACTGGAAACACCATATATTTT.